This TCR beta chain derives from a study of CD4 T cells in relation to SARS-CoV-2 and coronaviruses. Across the whole study: Median patient age was roughly 40 years, spanning 21 to 72 years. Shared crossreactive spike epitopes were mapped to their HLA restriction. Points from the study as a whole: SARS-CoV-2-driven expansion was significantly weaker in crossreactive than monoreactive clones.

V lost 4 bases to trimming and J lost 0 bases, with 14 bases between them. The CDR3 sequence is 16 residues long. Germline V CDR1 and CDR2: LGHDT, YNNKEL (reference sequence). Naive or memory CD4+ cells were cultured 1:1 with T cell-depleted PBMCs plus CEF. Notes on this clone: Its matching antigen is unknown.

Clones were read by immunoSEQ multiplex PCR, and TCRdb kept only the in-frame ones, dropping some. This repertoire shows 35,000 to 45,000 clones, just under 85% found once; its top ten account for approximately 7%. The sample taken for sequencing was naive CD4+ T cells from PBMCs, cultured in vitro. Subset in this sample: naive CD4+ T cells isolated by negative enrichment. This receptor was obtained from an adult with COVID-19. The chain uses TRBV3-1 (or the pseudogene TRBV3-2) and TRBJ2-3; D gene unclear. CDR3 loop: CASSPFMGFSTDTQYF. CDR3 DNA sequence: TGTGCCAGCAGCCCGTTTATGGGTTTTAGCACAGATACGCAGTATTTT.